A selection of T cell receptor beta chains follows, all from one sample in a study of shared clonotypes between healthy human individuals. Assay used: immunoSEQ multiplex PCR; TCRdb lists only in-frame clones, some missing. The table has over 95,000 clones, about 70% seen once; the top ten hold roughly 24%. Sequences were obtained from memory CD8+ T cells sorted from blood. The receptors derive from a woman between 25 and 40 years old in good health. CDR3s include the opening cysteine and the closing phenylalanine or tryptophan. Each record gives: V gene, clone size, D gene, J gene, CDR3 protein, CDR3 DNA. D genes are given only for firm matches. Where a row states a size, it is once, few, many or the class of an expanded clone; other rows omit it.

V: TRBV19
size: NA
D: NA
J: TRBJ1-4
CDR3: CASSRRSATNEKLFF
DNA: TGTGCCAGTAGTAGGCGGTCCGCAACTAATGAAAAACTGTTTTTT

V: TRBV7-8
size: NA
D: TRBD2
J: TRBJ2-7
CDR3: CASSHESGRGGDEQYF
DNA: TGTGCCAGCAGCCACGAAAGCGGGAGAGGGGGTGACGAGCAGTACTTC

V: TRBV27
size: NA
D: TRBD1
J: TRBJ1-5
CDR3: CASSWTGERPQHF
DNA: TGTGCCAGCAGTTGGACAGGGGAGCGACCCCAGCATTTT

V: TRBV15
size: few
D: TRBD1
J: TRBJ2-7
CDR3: CATSLGTEPYEQYF
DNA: TGTGCCACCAGCCTAGGGACAGAACCCTACGAGCAGTACTTC

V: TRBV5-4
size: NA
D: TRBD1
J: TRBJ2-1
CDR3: CASSFSTGFNEQFF
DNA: TGTGCCAGCAGCTTCTCGACAGGGTTTAATGAGCAGTTCTTC

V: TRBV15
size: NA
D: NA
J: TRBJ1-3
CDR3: CATSRDLEARGNTIYF
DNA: TGTGCCACCAGCAGAGATCTAGAGGCAAGGGGAAACACCATATATTTT

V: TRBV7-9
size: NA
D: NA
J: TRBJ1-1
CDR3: CASSFGHTEAFF
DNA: TGTGCCAGCAGCTTTGGTCACACTGAAGCTTTCTTT

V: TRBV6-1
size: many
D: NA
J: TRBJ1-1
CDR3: CASSDEDGITEAFF
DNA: TGTGCCAGCAGTGACGAAGACGGGATCACTGAAGCTTTCTTT

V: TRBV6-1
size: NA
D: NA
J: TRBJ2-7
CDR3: CASTAGEVYYEQYF
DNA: TGTGCCAGCACCGCAGGGGAAGTCTACTACGAGCAGTACTTC

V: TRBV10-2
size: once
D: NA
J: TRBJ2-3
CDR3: CASSENAGSDTQYF
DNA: TGCGCCAGCAGTGAGAATGCAGGGTCAGATACGCAGTATTTT

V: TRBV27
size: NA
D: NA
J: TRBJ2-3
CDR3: CASMRGSAHTDTQYF
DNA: TGTGCCAGCATGAGGGGTAGCGCACACACAGATACGCAGTATTTT

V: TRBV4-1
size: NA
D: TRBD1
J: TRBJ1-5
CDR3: CASSQEGGGVNQPQHF
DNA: TGCGCCAGCAGCCAAGAGGGAGGGGGCGTCAATCAGCCCCAGCATTTT

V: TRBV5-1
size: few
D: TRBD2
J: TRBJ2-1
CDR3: CASSPRSGAGVRNEQFF
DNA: TGCGCCAGCAGCCCGAGGTCAGGAGCGGGAGTTCGCAATGAGCAGTTCTTC

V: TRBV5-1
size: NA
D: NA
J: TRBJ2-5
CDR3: CASSSQDEETQYF
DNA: TGCGCCAGCAGCTCGCAGGACGAAGAGACCCAGTACTTC

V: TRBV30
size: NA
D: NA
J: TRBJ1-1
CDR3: CALDRNTEAFF
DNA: TGTGCTCTCGACAGGAACACTGAAGCTTTCTTT

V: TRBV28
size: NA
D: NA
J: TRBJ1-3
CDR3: CASSFNIGGISSGNTIYF
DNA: TGTGCCAGCAGTTTCAACATCGGAGGGATCTCCTCTGGAAACACCATATATTTT